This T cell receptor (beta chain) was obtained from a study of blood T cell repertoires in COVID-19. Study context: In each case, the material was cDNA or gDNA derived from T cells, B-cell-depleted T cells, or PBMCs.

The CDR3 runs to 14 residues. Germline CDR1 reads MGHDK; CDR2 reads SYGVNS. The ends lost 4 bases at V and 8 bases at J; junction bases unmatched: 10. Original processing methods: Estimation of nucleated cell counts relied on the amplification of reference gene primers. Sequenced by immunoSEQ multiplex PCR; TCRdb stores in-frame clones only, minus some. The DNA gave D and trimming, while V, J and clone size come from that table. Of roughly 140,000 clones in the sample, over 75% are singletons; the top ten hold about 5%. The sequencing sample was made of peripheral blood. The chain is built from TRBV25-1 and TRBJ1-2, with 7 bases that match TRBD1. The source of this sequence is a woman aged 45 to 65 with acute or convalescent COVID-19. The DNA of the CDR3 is TGTGCCAGCAGTGTCACAGGGGTTTTGGGCGGCTACACCTTC. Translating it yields CASSVTGVLGGYTF.